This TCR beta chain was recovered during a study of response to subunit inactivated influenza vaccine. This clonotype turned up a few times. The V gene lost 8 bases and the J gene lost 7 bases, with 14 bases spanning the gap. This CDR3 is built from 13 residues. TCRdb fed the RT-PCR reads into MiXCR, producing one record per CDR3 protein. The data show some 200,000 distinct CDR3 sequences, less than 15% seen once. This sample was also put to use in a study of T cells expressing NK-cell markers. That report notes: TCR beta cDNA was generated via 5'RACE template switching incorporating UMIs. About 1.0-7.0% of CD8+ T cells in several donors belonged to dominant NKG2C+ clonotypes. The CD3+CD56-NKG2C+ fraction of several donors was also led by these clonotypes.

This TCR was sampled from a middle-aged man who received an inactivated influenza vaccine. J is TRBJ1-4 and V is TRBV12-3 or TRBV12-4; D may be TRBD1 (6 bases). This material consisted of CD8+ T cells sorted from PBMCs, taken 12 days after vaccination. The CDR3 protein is CASLGGWGEKLFF. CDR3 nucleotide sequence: TGTGCCAGCTTAGGGGGTTGGGGTGAAAAACTGTTTTTT.